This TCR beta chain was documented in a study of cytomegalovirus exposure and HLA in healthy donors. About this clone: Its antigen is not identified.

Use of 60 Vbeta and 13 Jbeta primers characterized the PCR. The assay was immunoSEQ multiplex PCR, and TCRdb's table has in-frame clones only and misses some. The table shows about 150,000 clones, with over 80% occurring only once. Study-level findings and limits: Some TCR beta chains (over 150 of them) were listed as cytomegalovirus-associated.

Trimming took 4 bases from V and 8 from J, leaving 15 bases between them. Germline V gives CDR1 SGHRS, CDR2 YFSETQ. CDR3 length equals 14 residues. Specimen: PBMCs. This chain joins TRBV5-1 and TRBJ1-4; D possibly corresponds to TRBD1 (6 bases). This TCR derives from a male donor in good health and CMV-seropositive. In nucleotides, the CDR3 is TGCGCCAGCAGCCCCCGTACAGGGCTAGAAAAACTGTTTTTT. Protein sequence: CASSPRTGLEKLFF. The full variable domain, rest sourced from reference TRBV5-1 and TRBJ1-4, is KAGVTQTPRYLIKTRGQQVTLSCSPISGHRSVSWYQQTPGQGLQFLFEYFSETQRNKGNFPGRFSGRQFSNSRSEMNVSTLELGDSALYLCASSPRTGLEKLFFGSGTQLSVL.